This T cell receptor (beta chain) was retrieved from a study of blood T cell repertoires in COVID-19. The table came from immunoSEQ multiplex PCR; TCRdb's copy has only in-frame clones and leaves some out. The table has around 46,000 clones, around 90% seen once. Between the trimmed V and J ends, which lost 3 bases and 4 bases, there was a span of 19 bases. Germline V CDR1 and CDR2: MNHEY, SVGAGI. The CDR3 totals 16 residues. The sequenced material came from peripheral blood. This rearrangement joins TRBV6-5 to TRBJ2-7; D is possibly TRBD1 (6 bases). This TCR came from a man in his fifties or sixties with acute or convalescent COVID-19. The CDR3 reads CASSYSIGDKTYEQYF. DNA for the CDR3: TGTGCCAGCAGTTATTCTATAGGGGACAAAACGTACGAGCAGTACTTC.